This is a list of T cell receptor beta chains from one sample in a study of T cell repertoires in cytomegalovirus infection. Using its own MiXCR run on the reads, TCRdb lists one record per CDR3 protein. The sample holds around 360,000 distinct CDR3 sequences, roughly a third seen once. Which antigens these TCRs recognize remains unknown. The sample here was cultured PBMCs, taken from culture after CMV antigen stimulation. These receptors were obtained from a human donor in good health (CMV status not recorded). Some clones in this sample may be carry-over from other donors' samples. CDR3s include the opening cysteine and the closing phenylalanine or tryptophan. Fields, in order: J gene, D gene, V gene, clone size, CDR3 protein, CDR3 DNA. A D gene is named only where the DNA matches it firmly. For some rows the clone size is stated as once, few or many, or as a class when expanded; others skip it.

TRBJ2-2,TRBD1,TRBV24-1,few,CATSDRDRNTGELFF,TGTGCCACCAGTGATCGGGACAGAAACACCGGGGAGCTGTTTTTT
TRBJ1-6,TRBD1,TRBV11-2,-,CASSGNRGSNSPLHF,TGTGCCAGCAGCGGAAACAGGGGGTCCAATTCACCCCTCCACTTT
TRBJ1-3,-,TRBV12-3/TRBV12-4,few,CASRPGESGNTIYF,TGTGCCAGCAGGCCAGGCGAGTCTGGAAACACCATATATTTT
TRBJ1-1,-,TRBV27,few,CASSLLLPRGTEAFF,TGTGCCAGCAGTCTCCTCTTACCCAGGGGCACTGAAGCTTTCTTT
TRBJ2-5,TRBD2,TRBV11-2,few,CASSPRLAGVETQYF,TGTGCCAGCAGCCCGAGGCTAGCGGGAGTCGAGACCCAGTACTTC
TRBJ1-2,TRBD1,TRBV9,-,CASSRLSRGPGYGYTF,TGTGCCAGCAGCAGATTATCCAGGGGGCCAGGCTATGGCTACACCTTC
TRBJ1-5,TRBD1,TRBV6-1,-,CASSYTYRGQGQPQHF,TGTGCCAGCAGTTATACTTACAGGGGGCAGGGGCAGCCCCAGCATTTT
TRBJ1-5,-,TRBV6-1,few,CASVRGANSNQPQHF,TGTGCCAGCGTTCGGGGTGCGAATAGCAATCAGCCCCAGCATTTT
TRBJ2-2,-,TRBV12-5,few,CASTGQAGELFF,TGTGCTAGTACAGGGCAGGCCGGGGAGCTGTTTTTT
TRBJ1-5,TRBD1,TRBV10-3,few,CAIRGQGVDQPQHF,TGTGCCATCAGGGGACAGGGGGTGGATCAGCCCCAGCATTTT
TRBJ2-2,-,TRBV7-6,-,CASSLEKNTGELFF,TGTGCCAGCAGCTTAGAGAAGAACACCGGGGAGCTGTTTTTT
TRBJ2-7,-,TRBV6-1,-,CASSENFGEQYF,TGTGCCAGCAGTGAAAATTTTGGGGAGCAGTACTTC
TRBJ2-3,-,TRBV12-3/TRBV12-4,-,CASSHLRAGSGDTQYF,TGTGCCAGCAGCCACCTACGGGCAGGGTCAGGAGATACGCAGTATTTT
TRBJ2-7,-,TRBV4-1,-,CASSQSPEEQYF,TGCGCCAGCAGCCAATCCCCTGAGGAGCAGTACTTC
TRBJ2-3,-,TRBV11-2,-,CASSSAPPRGFSTDTQYF,TGTGCCAGCAGCTCGGCCCCCCCCAGGGGTTTTAGCACAGATACGCAGTATTTT
TRBJ1-6,-,TRBV7-2,many,CASSLGAVGNSPLHF,TGTGCCAGCAGCTTAGGGGCAGTAGGGAATTCACCCCTCCACTTT
TRBJ2-3,-,TRBV7-9,-,CASSPVHPGQYF,TGTGCCAGCAGCCCGGTCCACCCTGGGCAGTATTTT
TRBJ2-7,TRBD2,TRBV4-3,many,CASSQEGTSPYEQYF,TGCGCCAGCAGCCAGGAAGGGACTAGCCCCTACGAGCAGTACTTC
TRBJ2-1,TRBD2,TRBV7-2,many,CASSLVAGRGNSNEQFF,TGTGCCAGCAGCTTAGTAGCGGGAAGAGGTAATTCCAATGAGCAGTTCTTC
TRBJ1-2,TRBD1,TRBV7-2,many,CASSLGPPDRASSGYTF,TGTGCCAGCAGCTTAGGCCCCCCGGACAGGGCCAGCAGTGGCTACACCTTC
TRBJ2-1,-,TRBV12-3/TRBV12-4,-,CASTGGGLYNEQFF,TGTGCCAGCACAGGGGGGGGACTCTACAATGAGCAGTTCTTC
TRBJ2-7,-,TRBV12-3/TRBV12-4,few,CASRTQGVDEQYF,TGTGCCAGCAGGACCCAGGGTGTAGACGAGCAGTACTTC
TRBJ2-6,TRBD1,TRBV7-6,-,CASSLLRDSRSGANVLTF,TGTGCCAGCAGCTTGCTTCGGGACAGTCGCTCTGGGGCCAACGTCCTGACTTTC
TRBJ1-2,-,TRBV4-1,few,CASSQEPATYGYTF,TGCGCCAGCAGCCAAGAGCCCGCAACGTATGGCTACACCTTC
TRBJ2-5,-,TRBV25-1,-,CASSDYRVGETQYF,TGTGCCAGCAGTGACTACAGGGTGGGGGAGACCCAGTACTTC
TRBJ1-1,-,TRBV12-5,-,CASAQRDEAFF,TGTGCTAGTGCCCAGAGGGATGAAGCTTTCTTT
TRBJ2-3,-,TRBV19,once,CASSIPAEYTDTQYF,TGTGCCAGTAGTATTCCGGCGGAGTACACAGATACGCAGTATTTT
TRBJ2-5,-,TRBV19,few,CASTGRPKQETQYF,TGTGCCAGTACAGGACGGCCTAAACAAGAGACCCAGTACTTC
TRBJ2-1,-,TRBV28,once,CASSHRNLGVNEQFF,TGTGCCAGCAGTCACAGAAATTTGGGGGTCAATGAGCAGTTCTTC
TRBJ1-5,TRBD1,TRBV27,few,CASSFSGGYSNQPQHF,TGTGCCAGCAGTTTCTCAGGGGGTTATAGCAATCAGCCCCAGCATTTT
TRBJ2-3,-,TRBV6-2/TRBV6-3,-,CASRRREDTQYF,TGTGCCAGCAGACGGCGGGAAGATACGCAGTATTTT
TRBJ1-1,-,TRBV7-8,-,CASSLAGSPNTEAFF,TGTGCCAGCAGCTTGGCCGGGAGTCCGAACACTGAAGCTTTCTTT
TRBJ1-1,TRBD1,TRBV7-2,few,CASSAGQVNTEAFF,TGTGCCAGCAGCGCCGGACAGGTGAACACTGAAGCTTTCTTT
TRBJ2-7,TRBD2,TRBV27,-,CASSRLAGGSSSYEQYF,TGTGCCAGCAGTCGACTAGCGGGAGGCTCAAGCTCCTACGAGCAGTACTTC
TRBJ1-5,-,TRBV7-2,many,CASSRDNNNQPQHF,TGTGCCAGCAGCCGGGACAACAACAATCAGCCCCAGCATTTT
TRBJ1-1,-,TRBV7-6,-,CASSPGLTEAFF,TGTGCCAGCAGCCCGGGGCTCACTGAAGCTTTCTTT
TRBJ1-3,-,TRBV12-3/TRBV12-4,few,CASSLGRRNTIYF,TGTGCCAGCAGTTTGGGCAGAAGAAACACCATATATTTT
TRBJ2-6,-,TRBV28,-,CASYSGVSGANVLTF,TGTGCCAGCTACTCAGGGGTCTCCGGGGCCAACGTCCTGACTTTC
TRBJ1-1,-,TRBV7-2,-,CASSPVGANTEAFF,TGTGCCAGCAGCCCCGTGGGGGCGAACACTGAAGCTTTCTTT
TRBJ2-5,-,TRBV7-7,-,CASSLRVGGLGETQYF,TGTGCTAGCAGCTTAAGAGTTGGGGGTTTAGGAGAGACCCAGTACTTC
TRBJ2-3,TRBD2,TRBV19,few,CASSIGGTSGSGTQYF,TGTGCCAGTAGTATAGGGGGGACTAGCGGGAGTGGTACGCAGTATTTT
TRBJ2-5,-,TRBV27,few,CASTHRGGETQYF,TGTGCCAGCACACACAGGGGAGGGGAGACCCAGTACTTC
TRBJ1-2,-,TRBV20-1,-,CSAHTGFGYGYTF,TGCAGTGCGCACACAGGGTTTGGCTATGGCTACACCTTC
TRBJ1-4,TRBD1,TRBV6-1,many,CAVHRGTNEKLFF,TGTGCCGTGCACAGGGGAACTAATGAAAAACTGTTTTTT
TRBJ1-5,-,TRBV10-3,-,CAISAQGTDQPQHF,TGTGCCATCAGCGCCCAGGGAACGGATCAGCCCCAGCATTTT